A selection of T cell receptor beta chains follows, all from one sample in a study of blood T cell repertoires in COVID-19. Method: immunoSEQ multiplex PCR; TCRdb's copy keeps in-frame clones and lacks some. This table holds around 200,000 clones, over 75% found once. The sample taken for sequencing was PBMCs or T cells enriched from blood (not recorded which). The receptors stem from a woman in her forties with acute COVID-19. The conserved cysteine and the conserved F or W are not part of the CDR3 here. Size is omitted from some rows. Given values are once, few, many or a class for expanded clones.

10,.,TRBV7-9,ASRRGSGELF
12,.,TRBV19,ASSGQVGPYGYT
13,few,TRBV11-2,ASSSRLAGRNEQF
12,.,TRBV4-3,ASSQEYSRHEQF
11,.,TRBV28,ASSPQREEKLF
12,.,TRBV3-1/TRBV3-2,ASSPRDRESSIY
11,.,TRBV6-4,ASSEASYNEQF
14,.,TRBV9,ASSIRAGGPQNEQF
12,.,TRBV20-1,SASNRGGGYEQY
11,.,TRBV28,ASRSTGDQPQH
12,.,TRBV10-1,ASSERDYKAEAF
15,.,TRBV3-1/TRBV3-2,ASSQQTPGTGTDTQY
12,.,TRBV28,ASSLGLAGVEQY
13,.,TRBV5-1,ASSGDRAGANVLT
12,once,TRBV7-2,ASSLGDRAQPQH
16,.,TRBV2,ASSLNLGRESLSYEQY
12,.,TRBV6-5,ASSPTGGDQPQH
14,.,TRBV16,ASSHPLLAREGGYT
13,.,TRBV14,ASSSLSGVGDEQF
9,.,TRBV20-1,SAGRGYEQF
14,.,TRBV3-1/TRBV3-2,ASSQGWTGSHSPLH
11,.,TRBV29-1,SVLDRAAYEQY
11,once,TRBV19,ASSPTGGQPQH
11,.,TRBV27,ASSSGVRQPQH
11,few,TRBV5-1,ASSFQRGTEAF